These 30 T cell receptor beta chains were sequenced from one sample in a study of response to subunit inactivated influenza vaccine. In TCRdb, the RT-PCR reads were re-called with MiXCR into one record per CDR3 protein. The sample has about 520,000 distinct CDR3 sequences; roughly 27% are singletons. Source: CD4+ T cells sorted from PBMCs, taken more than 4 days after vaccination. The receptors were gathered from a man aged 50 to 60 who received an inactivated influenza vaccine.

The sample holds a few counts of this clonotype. The CDR3 DNA sequence: TGTGCCAGCAGCCTAAGGTCTAGCGGGAGAGATGAGCAGTACTTC. Translated: CASSLRSSGRDEQYF. The chain has TRBV7-2 and TRBJ2-7, with 10 bases fitting TRBD2. CDR3 length: 15 amino acids. Germline loops: CDR1 SGHTA, CDR2 FQGNSA. V lost 5 bases to trimming and J lost 7 bases; unmatched junction nucleotides: 11.

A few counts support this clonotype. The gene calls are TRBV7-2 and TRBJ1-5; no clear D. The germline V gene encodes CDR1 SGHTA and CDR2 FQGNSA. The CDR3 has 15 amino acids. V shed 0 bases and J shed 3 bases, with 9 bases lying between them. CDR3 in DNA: TGTGCCAGCAGCTTAGCCCATGGGAACAATCAGCCCCAGCATTTT. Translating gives CASSLAHGNNQPQHF.

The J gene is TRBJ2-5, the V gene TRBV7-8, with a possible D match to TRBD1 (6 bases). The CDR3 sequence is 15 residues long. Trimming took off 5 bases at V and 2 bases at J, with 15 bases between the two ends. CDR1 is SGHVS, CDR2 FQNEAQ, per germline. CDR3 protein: CASSARGRGQETQYF. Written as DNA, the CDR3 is TGTGCCAGCAGCGCCCGGGGAAGGGGGCAAGAGACCCAGTACTTC.

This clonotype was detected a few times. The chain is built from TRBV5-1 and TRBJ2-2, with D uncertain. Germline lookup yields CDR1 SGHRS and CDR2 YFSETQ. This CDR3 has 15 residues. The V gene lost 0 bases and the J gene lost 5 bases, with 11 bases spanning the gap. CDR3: CASSLDISFTGELFF. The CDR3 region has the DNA TGCGCCAGCAGCTTGGATATCAGTTTTACCGGGGAGCTGTTTTTT. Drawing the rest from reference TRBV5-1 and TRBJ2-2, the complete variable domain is KAGVTQTPRYLIKTRGQQVTLSCSPISGHRSVSWYQQTPGQGLQFLFEYFSETQRNKGNFPGRFSGRQFSNSRSEMNVSTLELGDSALYLCASSLDISFTGELFFGEGSRLTVL.

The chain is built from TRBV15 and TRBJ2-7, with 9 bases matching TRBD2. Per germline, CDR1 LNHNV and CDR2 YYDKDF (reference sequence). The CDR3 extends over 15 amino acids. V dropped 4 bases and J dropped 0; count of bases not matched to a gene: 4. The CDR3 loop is CATSIRRGGSYEQYF. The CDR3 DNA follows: TGTGCCACCAGCATACGGCGGGGGGGCTCCTACGAGCAGTACTTC.

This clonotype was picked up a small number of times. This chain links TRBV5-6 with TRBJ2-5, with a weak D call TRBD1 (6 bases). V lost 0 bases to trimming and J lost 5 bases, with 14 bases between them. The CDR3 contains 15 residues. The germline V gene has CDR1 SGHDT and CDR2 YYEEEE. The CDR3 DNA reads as TGTGCCAGCAGCTTGGCCGGCGTGAGGGGGGAGACCCAGTACTTC. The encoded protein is CASSLAGVRGETQYF.

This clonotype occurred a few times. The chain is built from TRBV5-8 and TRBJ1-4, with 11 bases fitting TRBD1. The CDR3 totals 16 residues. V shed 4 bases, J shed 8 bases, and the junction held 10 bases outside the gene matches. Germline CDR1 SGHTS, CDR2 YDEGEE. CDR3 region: CASSQGQGANREKLFF. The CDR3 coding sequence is TGTGCCAGCAGCCAAGGACAGGGGGCGAATCGAGAAAAACTGTTTTTT.

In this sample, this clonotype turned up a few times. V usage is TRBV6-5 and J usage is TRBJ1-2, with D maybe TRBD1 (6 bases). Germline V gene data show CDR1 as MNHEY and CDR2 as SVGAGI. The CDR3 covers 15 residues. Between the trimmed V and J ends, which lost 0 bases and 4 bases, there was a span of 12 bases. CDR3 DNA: TGTGCCAGCAGTTACTCGGGTCAGGGGACCTATGGCTACACCTTC. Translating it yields CASSYSGQGTYGYTF.

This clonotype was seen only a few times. CDR3 nucleotides: TGTGCCAGCAGATGGGACGGTTTAGCCGGGTCTGAAGCTTTCTTT. Protein sequence: CASRWDGLAGSEAFF. The genes are TRBV7-2 and TRBJ1-1; D may be TRBD1 (5 bases). Germline lookup yields CDR1 SGHTA and CDR2 FQGNSA. There are 15 residues in the CDR3. Trimming removed 6 bases at V and 6 bases at J, with 20 bases between.

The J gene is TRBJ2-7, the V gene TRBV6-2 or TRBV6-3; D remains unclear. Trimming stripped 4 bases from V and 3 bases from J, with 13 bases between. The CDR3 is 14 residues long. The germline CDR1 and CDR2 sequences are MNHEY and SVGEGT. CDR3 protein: CASSWGSLNYEQYF. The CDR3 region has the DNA TGTGCCAGCAGTTGGGGTAGTCTTAACTACGAGCAGTACTTC.

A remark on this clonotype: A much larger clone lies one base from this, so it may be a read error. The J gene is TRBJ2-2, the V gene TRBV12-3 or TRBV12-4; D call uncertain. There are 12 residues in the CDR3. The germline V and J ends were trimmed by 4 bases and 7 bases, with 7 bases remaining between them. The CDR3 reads CASSSYVGELFF. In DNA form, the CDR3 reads TGTGCCAGCAGTTCTTATGTCGGGGAGCTGTTTTTT.

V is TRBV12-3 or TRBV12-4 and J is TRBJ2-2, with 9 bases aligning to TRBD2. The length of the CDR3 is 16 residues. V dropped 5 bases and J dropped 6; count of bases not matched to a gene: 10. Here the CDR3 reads CASSVPAGGPAGELFF. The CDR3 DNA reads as TGTGCCAGCAGTGTCCCCGCGGGGGGGCCAGCCGGGGAGCTGTTTTTT.

The CDR3: CSVWGLSGTQYF. The CDR3 coding sequence is TGCAGTGTCTGGGGCCTCTCAGGGACCCAGTACTTC. The rearrangement joins TRBV20-1 to TRBJ2-5; D may be TRBD1 (5 bases). CDR3 length equals 12 residues. Trimming shortened V by 7 bases and J by 7 bases, and 16 bases separated the two germline ends. The germline gives CDR1 DFQATT, CDR2 SNEGSKA (reference sequence).

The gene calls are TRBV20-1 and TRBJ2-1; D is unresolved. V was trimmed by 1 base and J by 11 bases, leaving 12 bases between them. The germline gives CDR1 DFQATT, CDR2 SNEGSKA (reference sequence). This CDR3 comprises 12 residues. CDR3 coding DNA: TGCAGTGCTAGAGGAGACTTGCCTCAGCAGTTCTTC. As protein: CSARGDLPQQFF.

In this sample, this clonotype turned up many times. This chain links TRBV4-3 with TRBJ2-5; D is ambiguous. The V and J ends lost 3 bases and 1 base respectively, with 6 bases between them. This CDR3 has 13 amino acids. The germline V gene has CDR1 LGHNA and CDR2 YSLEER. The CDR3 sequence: CASSQAAQETQYF. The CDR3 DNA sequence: TGCGCCAGCAGCCAGGCAGCCCAAGAGACCCAGTACTTC.

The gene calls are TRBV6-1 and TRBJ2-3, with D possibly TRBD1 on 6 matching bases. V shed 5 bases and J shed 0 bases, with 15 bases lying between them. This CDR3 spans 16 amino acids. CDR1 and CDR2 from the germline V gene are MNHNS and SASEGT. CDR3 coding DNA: TGTGCCAGCAGTCCGGGACAAATCTCTAGCACAGATACGCAGTATTTT. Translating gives CASSPGQISSTDTQYF.

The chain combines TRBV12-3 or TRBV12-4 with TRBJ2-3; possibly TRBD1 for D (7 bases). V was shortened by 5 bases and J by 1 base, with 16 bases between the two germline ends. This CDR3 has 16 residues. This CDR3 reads CASSSRGVGGTDTQYF. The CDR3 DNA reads TGTGCCAGCAGTAGCAGGGGGGTTGGGGGCACAGATACGCAGTATTTT.

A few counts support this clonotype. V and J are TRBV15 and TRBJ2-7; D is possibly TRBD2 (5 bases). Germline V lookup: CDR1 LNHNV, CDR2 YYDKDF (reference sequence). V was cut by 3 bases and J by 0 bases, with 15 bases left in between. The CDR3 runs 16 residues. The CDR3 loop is CATSRAVGGSSYEQYF. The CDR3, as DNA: TGTGCCACCAGCAGGGCCGTAGGTGGGAGCTCCTACGAGCAGTACTTC.

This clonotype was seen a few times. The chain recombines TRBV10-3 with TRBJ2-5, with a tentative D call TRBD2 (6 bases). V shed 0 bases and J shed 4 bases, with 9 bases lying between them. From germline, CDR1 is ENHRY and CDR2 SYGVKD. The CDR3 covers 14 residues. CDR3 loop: CAISESAGRETQYF. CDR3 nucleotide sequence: TGTGCCATCAGTGAGTCTGCGGGAAGAGAGACCCAGTACTTC.

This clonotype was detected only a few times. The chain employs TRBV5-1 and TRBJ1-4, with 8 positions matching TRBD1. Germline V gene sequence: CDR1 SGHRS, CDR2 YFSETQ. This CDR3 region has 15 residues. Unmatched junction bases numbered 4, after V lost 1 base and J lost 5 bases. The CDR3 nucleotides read TGCGCCAGCAGCTTGCCAGGGGGCGCGAATGAAAAACTGTTTTTT. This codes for CASSLPGGANEKLFF.

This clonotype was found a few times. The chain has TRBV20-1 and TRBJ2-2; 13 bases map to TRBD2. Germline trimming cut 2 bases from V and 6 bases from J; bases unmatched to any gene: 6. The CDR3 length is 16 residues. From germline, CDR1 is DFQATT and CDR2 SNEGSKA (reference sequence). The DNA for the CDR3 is TGCAGTGCTAGACCCGGGACTAGCGGGAAAGCCGGGGAGCTGTTTTTT. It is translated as CSARPGTSGKAGELFF.

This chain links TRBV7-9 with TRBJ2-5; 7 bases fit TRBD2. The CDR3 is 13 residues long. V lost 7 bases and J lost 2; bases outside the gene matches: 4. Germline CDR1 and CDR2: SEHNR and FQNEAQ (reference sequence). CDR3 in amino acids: CASNRDYQETQYF. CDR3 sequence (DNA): TGTGCCAGCAACCGGGACTATCAAGAGACCCAGTACTTC.

The CDR3 reads CASTETGPYTRGVGNQPQHF. The CDR3 DNA reads TGTGCCAGCACCGAAACAGGTCCGTACACTCGAGGGGTAGGCAATCAGCCCCAGCATTTT. This chain connects TRBV6-2 or TRBV6-3 to TRBJ1-5; D is perhaps TRBD1 (5 bases). The germline gives CDR1 MNHEY, CDR2 SVGEGT. This CDR3 region has 20 residues. Trimming stripped 7 bases from V and 2 bases from J, with 30 bases between.

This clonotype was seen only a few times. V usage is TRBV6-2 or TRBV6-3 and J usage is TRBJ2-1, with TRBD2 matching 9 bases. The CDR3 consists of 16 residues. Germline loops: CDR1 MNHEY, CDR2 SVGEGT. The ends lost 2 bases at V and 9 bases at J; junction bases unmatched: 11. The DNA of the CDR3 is TGTGCCAGCAGTTACGATGTAGCGGGGGAGACAGTTGAGCAGTTCTTC. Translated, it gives CASSYDVAGETVEQFF.

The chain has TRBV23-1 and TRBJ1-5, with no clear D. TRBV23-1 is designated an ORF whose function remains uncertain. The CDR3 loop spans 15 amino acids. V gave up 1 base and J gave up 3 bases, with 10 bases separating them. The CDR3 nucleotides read TGCGCCAGCAGTCAATATTGCCGGGTCAATCAGCCCCAGCATTTT. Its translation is CASSQYCRVNQPQHF.

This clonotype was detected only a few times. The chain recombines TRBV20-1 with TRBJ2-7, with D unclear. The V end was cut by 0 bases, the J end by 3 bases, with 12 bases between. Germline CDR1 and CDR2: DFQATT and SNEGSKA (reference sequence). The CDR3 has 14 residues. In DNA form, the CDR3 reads TGCAGTGCTAGAGATGAAATGATTTACTACGAGCAGTACTTC. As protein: CSARDEMIYYEQYF.

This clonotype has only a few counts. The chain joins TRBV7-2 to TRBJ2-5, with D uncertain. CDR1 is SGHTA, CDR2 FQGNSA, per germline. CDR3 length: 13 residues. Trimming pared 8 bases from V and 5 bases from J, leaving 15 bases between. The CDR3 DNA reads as TGTGCCAGCTCACCTGGGTTGCACGAGACCCAGTACTTC. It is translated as CASSPGLHETQYF.

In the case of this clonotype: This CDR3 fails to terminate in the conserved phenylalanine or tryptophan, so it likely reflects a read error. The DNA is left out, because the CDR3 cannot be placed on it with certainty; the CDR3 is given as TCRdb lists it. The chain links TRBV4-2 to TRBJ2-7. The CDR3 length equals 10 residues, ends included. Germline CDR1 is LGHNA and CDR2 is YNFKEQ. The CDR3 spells CASSLDWVML.

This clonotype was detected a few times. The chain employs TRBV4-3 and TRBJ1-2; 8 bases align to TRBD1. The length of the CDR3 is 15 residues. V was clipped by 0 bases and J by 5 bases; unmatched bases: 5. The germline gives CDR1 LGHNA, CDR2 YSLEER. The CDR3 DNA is TGCGCCAGCAGCCAAGAAGGGCGGACAGGGTATGGCTACACCTTC. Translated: CASSQEGRTGYGYTF.

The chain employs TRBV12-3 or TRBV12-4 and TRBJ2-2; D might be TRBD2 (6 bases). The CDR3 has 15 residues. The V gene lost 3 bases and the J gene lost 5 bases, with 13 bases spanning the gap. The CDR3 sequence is CASSLMGGGTGELFF. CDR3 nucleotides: TGTGCCAGCAGTTTGATGGGAGGAGGGACCGGGGAGCTGTTTTTT.